This T cell receptor beta chain is from a study of cytomegalovirus exposure and HLA in healthy donors. As to this clone: The antigen is unknown.

In the PCR, 60 Vbeta and 13 Jbeta primers were used. Produced via immunoSEQ multiplex PCR; TCRdb's table is partial and in-frame only. In the table there are more than 150,000 clones, about 79% of which are singletons. Germline V CDR1 and CDR2: MDHEN, SYDVKM. The CDR3 loop spans 14 amino acids. Trimming removed 5 bases from V and 8 bases from J; junction bases left unmatched: 8. Study-wide results and limits: Sequencing likely produced, as an artifact, a cluster of highly shared sequence variants.

This TCR was recovered from a man between 18 and 35 years old in good health and CMV-seronegative. The chain has TRBV28 and TRBJ2-1; 8 nucleotides line up with TRBD2. Sequencing was done on a sample of PBMCs. The CDR3 is CASSRPGTSDEQFF. The DNA of the CDR3 is TGTGCCAGCAGTCGACCCGGGACTAGTGATGAGCAGTTCTTC.